This T cell receptor (beta chain) was found in a study of blood T cell repertoires in COVID-19. Germline V lookup: CDR1 LGHNA, CDR2 YSLEER. The CDR3 loop spans 15 amino acids. Trimming at V came to 0 bases and at J to 5 bases, leaving 6 bases not matched to a gene. Residents of under 25 US areas, aged about 18 to 95 years, made up the participants. Participant-given clinical history determined each cohort assignment. Recovered status applied to Cohort 3 donors who had two consecutive negative PCRs. It also applied to those with clearance or with symptom resolution. As processed by the authors: Nucleated cell counts were estimated from reference gene primer amplification. TCRdb's table, derived via immunoSEQ multiplex PCR, lists solely in-frame clones and lacks some. For V, J and clone size, that table is used; D and trimming come from the DNA. This sample has roughly 300,000 clones, with around 87% found just once.

Sequencing input: PBMCs or T cells enriched from blood (not recorded which). This chain connects TRBV4-3 to TRBJ2-5; TRBD2 agrees at 7 bases. This clonotype originated in a woman in her 30s who had recovered from COVID-19. DNA for the CDR3: TGCGCCAGCAGCCAAGATCTGGGTAGCGGGGAGACCCAGTACTTC. Encoded protein: CASSQDLGSGETQYF.